What follows is one TCR beta chain and its context. Its target is unknown. Likely a read error: the CDR3 ends without its conserved phenylalanine or tryptophan. Diagnosing involved the use of clinical symptoms, serum thyroxine and TRAb, thyroid ultrasound and orbital computed tomography. TCR beta CDR3 regions were amplified from RNA. The HTBI set primed first-round TCR CDR3 RT-PCR. Each CDR3 protein is one row after TCRdb ran MiXCR on the multiplex PCR reads. The sample includes about 52,000 distinct CDR3 sequences, roughly half of them seen just once. The record originates from a study of T cells in Graves' hyperthyroidism and ophthalmopathy. Study results and caveats: Most clonotypes expanded in thyroid above 0.001 were likewise present in blood.

The clonotype comes from a woman in her 50s with Graves' ophthalmopathy. The sample taken for sequencing was blood.

The CDR3 protein is CSASDTYGYTI. Here the CDR3 DNA reads TGCAGTGCTAGTGACACCTATGGCTACACCATC. The chain carries TRBV29-1 and TRBJ1-2, with D unclear. The CDR3 spans 11 residues. Looked up from germline, CDR1 is SQVTM and CDR2 is ANQGSEA.